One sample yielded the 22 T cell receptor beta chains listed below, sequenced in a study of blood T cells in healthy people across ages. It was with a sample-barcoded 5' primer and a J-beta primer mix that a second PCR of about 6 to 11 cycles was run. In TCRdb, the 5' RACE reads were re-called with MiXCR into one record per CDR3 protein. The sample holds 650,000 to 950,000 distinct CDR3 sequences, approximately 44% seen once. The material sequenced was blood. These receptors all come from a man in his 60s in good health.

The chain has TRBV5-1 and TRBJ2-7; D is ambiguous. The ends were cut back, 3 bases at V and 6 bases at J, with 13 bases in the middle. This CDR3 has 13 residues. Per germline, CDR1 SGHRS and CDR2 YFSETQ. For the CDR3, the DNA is TGCGCCAGCAGCTCGCTAACGAGCAGCGAGCAGTACTTC. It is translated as CASSSLTSSEQYF.

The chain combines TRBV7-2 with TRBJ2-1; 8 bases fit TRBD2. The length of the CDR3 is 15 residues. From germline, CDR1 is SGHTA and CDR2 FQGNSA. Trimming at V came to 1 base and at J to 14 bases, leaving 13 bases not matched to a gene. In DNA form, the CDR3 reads TGTGCCAGCAGCTTAGATTTCCAAGGACTAGCTCCAAAGTTCTTC. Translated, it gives CASSLDFQGLAPKFF. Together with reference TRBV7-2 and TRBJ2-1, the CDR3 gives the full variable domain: GAGVSQSPSNKVTEKGKDVELRCDPISGHTALYWYRQSLGQGLEFLIYFQGNSAPDKSGLPSDRFSAERTGGSVSTLTIQRTQQEDSAVYLCASSLDFQGLAPKFFGPGTRLTVL.

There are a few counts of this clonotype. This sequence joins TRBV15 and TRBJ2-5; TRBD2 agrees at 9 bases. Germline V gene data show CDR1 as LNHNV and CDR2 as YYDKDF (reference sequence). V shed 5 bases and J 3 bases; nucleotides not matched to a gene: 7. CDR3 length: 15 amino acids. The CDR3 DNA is TGTGCCACCAGCGCCCTGGGACTAGCTGAAGAGACCCAGTACTTC. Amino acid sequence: CATSALGLAEETQYF.

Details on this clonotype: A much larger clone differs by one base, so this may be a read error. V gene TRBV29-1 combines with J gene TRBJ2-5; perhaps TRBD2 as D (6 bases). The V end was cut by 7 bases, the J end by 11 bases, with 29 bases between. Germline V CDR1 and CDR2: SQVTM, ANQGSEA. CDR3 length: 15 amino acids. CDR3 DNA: TGCAGCGCAGGTCAAGCTAGCGTCTGGTCCAATGAGCAGTACTTC. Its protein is CSAGQASVWSNEQYF.

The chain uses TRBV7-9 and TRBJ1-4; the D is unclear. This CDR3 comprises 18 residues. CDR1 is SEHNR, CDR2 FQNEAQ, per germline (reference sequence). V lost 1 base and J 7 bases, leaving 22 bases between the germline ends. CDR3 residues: CASSLVDGIIQRGEKLFF. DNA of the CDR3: TGTGCCAGCAGCTTAGTGGACGGTATAATCCAACGGGGTGAAAAACTGTTTTTT.

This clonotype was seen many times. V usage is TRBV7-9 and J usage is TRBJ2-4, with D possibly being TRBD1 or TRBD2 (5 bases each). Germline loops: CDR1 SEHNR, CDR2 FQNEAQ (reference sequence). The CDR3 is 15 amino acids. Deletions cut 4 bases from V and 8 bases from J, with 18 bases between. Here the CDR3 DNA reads TGTGCCAGCAGCTCCAGCCAGGGCTCCGGGGACATTCAGTACTTC. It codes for CASSSSQGSGDIQYF.

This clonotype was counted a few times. The CDR3 nucleotides read TGTGCCAGCAGCAAAGCGGTGGGCAGGGGGCGAGGAGATACGCAGTATTTT. Residues: CASSKAVGRGRGDTQYF. The chain employs TRBV21-1 and TRBJ2-3; TRBD1 is the table's D call, not checked against the DNA. TRBV21-1 is classified as a pseudogene. The CDR3 contains 17 residues.

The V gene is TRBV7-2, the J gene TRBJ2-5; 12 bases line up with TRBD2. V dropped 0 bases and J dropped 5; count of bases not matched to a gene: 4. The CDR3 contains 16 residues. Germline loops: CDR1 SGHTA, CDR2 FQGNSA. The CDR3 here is CASSLAPSGGAETQYF. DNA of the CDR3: TGTGCCAGCAGCTTAGCCCCTAGCGGGGGGGCGGAGACCCAGTACTTC. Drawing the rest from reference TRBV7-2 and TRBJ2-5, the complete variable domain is GAGVSQSPSNKVTEKGKDVELRCDPISGHTALYWYRQSLGQGLEFLIYFQGNSAPDKSGLPSDRFSAERTGGSVSTLTIQRTQQEDSAVYLCASSLAPSGGAETQYFGPGTRLLVL.

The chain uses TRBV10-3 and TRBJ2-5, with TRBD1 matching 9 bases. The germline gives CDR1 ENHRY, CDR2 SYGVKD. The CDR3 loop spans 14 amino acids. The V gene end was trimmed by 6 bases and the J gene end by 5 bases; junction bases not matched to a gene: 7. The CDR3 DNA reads TGTGCCATCAGAGGACAGGGGACGGAGGAGACCCAGTACTTC. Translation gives CAIRGQGTEETQYF.

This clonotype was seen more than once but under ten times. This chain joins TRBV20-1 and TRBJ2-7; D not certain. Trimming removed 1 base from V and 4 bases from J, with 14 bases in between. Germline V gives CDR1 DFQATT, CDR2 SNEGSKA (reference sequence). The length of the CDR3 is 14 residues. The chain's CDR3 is CSARGPALKYEQYF. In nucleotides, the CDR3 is TGCAGTGCTAGAGGGCCGGCTCTCAAATACGAGCAGTACTTC.

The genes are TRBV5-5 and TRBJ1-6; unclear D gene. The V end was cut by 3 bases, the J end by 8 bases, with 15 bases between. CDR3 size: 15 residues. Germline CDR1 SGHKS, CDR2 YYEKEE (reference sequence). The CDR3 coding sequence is TGTGCCAGCAGCTCCCCGCCGGATGGATATTCACCCCTCCACTTT. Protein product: CASSSPPDGYSPLHF.

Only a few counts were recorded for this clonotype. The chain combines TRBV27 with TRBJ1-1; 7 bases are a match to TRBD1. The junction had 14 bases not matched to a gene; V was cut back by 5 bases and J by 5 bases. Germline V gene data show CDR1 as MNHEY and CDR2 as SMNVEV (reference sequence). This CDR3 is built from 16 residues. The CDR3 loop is CASSVANHRGETEAFF. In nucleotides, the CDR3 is TGTGCCAGCAGTGTAGCCAACCACAGGGGAGAAACTGAAGCTTTCTTT.

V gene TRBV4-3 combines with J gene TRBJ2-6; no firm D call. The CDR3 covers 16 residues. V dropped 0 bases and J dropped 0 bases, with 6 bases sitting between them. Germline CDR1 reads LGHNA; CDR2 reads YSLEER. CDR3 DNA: TGCGCCAGCAGCCAAGATGTACGCTCTGGGGCCAACGTCCTGACTTTC. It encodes CASSQDVRSGANVLTF.

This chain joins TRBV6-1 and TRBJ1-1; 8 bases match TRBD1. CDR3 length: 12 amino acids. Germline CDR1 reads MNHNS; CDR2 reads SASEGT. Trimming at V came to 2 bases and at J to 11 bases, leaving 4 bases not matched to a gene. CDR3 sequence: CASSEQGAKAFF. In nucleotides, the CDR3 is TGTGCCAGCAGTGAACAGGGGGCGAAGGCTTTCTTT.

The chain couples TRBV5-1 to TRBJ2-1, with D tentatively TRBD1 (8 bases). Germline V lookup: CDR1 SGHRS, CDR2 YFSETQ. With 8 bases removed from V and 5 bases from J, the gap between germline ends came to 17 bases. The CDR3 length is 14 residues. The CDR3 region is CASSTGGEDNEQFF. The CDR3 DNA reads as TGCGCCAGTTCTACAGGGGGGGAGGACAATGAGCAGTTCTTC.

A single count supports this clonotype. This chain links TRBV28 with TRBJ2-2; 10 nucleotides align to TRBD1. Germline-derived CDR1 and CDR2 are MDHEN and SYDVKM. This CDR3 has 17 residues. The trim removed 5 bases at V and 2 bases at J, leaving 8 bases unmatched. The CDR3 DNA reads TGTGCCAGCAGTCACGACAGGGGGCTTCTCAACACCGGGGAGCTGTTTTTT. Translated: CASSHDRGLLNTGELFF.

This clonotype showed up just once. CDR3 in amino acids: CASSDGGNSNQPQHF. CDR3 nucleotides: TGTGCCAGCAGTGATGGGGGGAACAGCAATCAGCCCCAGCATTTT. The chain couples TRBV2 to TRBJ1-5, with D maybe TRBD1 (5 bases). The CDR3 length is 15 residues. CDR1 is SNHLY and CDR2 is FYNNEI in the germline V gene. Trimming took 3 bases from V and 1 from J, leaving 10 bases between them.

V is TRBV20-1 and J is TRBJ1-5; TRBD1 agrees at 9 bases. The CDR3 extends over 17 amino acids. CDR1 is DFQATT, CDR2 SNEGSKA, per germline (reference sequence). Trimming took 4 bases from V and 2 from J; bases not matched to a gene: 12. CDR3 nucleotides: TGCAGTGCTATACTCCCCTGGACAGGGGCTGGCAATCAGCCCCAGCATTTT. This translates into CSAILPWTGAGNQPQHF.

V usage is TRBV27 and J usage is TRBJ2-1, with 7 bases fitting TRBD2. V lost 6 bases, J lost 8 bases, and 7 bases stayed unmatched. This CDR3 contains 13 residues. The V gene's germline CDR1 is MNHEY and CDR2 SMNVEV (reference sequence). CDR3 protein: CASSPGGWYEQFF. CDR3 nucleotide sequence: TGTGCCAGCAGCCCCGGGGGGTGGTATGAGCAGTTCTTC.

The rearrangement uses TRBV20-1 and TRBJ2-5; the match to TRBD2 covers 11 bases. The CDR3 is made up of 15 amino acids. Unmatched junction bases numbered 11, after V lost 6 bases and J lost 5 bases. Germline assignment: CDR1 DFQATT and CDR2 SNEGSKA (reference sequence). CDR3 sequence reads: CSATRLAGRGETQYF. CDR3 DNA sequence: TGCAGTGCGACCCGACTAGCGGGGAGGGGGGAGACCCAGTACTTC.

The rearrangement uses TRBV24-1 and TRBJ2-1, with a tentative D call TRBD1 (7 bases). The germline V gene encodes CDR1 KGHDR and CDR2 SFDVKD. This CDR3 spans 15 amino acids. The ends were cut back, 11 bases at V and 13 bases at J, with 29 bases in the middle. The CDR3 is CAIPFPAGGQETQFF. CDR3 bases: TGTGCCATCCCTTTTCCTGCAGGGGGGCAAGAGACCCAGTTCTTC.

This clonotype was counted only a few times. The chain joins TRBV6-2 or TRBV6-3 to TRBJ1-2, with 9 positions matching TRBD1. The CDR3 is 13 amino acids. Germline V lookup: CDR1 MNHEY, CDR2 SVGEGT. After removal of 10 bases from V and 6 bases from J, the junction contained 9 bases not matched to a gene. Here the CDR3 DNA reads TGTGCCACGAAGTCGGGACAGGGTGATGGCTACACCTTC. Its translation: CATKSGQGDGYTF.